The entry below gives a single T cell receptor (beta chain) sequence along with its context. Its antigen remains unidentified. Sequencing was at survey level. Only in-frame clones appear in the TCRdb table, and some are missing; sequencing was by immunoSEQ multiplex PCR. The data contain 95,000 or so clones, around 72% of them singletons. This record comes from a study of fetal regulatory T cell absence and autoimmunity. Study results and limitations: Cord blood and pancreas showed broadly similar TRB gene family usage. Compared with cord blood, pancreas showed oligoclonal TCR enrichment, some clones over 80-fold.

CDR1 SGHNT and CDR2 YYREEE come from the germline V gene (reference sequence). This CDR3 has 13 amino acids. Trimming removed 2 bases at V and 4 bases at J, with 10 bases between. The clonotype comes from a male donor with IPEX syndrome. Sequencing used pancreas tissue. V and J are TRBV5-4 and TRBJ2-7; weak D call: TRBD2 (6 bases). This chain's CDR3 is CASSLAGFYEQYF. DNA for the CDR3: TGTGCCAGCAGCTTAGCGGGTTTTTACGAGCAGTACTTC.